Below are 32 T cell receptor beta chains sequenced from a single sample in a study of OX40 agonist ivuxolimab in advanced cancers. The table came from immunoSEQ multiplex PCR; TCRdb's copy has only in-frame clones and leaves some out. Of about 46,000 clones in the sample, about 88% were seen once. Source: CD4+ or CD8+ T cells sorted from blood, taken in a trial of the OX40 agonist ivuxolimab. Receptors were obtained from an adult with an advanced solid tumor such as melanoma, head and neck, liver or kidney cancer.

A single count supports this clone. Mismatch with germline at one junction end may stem from a read error. V usage is TRBV6-5 and J usage is TRBJ2-3; 10 bases map to TRBD2. CDR1 and CDR2 (germline): MNHEY, SVGAGI. This CDR3 has 12 amino acids. The DNA of the CDR3 is TGTGCCAGCAGTCCGACTAGCGGGCGCCCGGTATTT. Translated, it gives CASSPTSGRPVF.

The chain links TRBV15 to TRBJ1-6, with 8 nucleotides matching TRBD1. The ends lost 2 bases at V and 9 bases at J; junction bases unmatched: 6. CDR1 LNHNV and CDR2 YYDKDF come from the germline V gene (reference sequence). The CDR3 contains 15 residues. DNA of the CDR3: TGTGCCACCAGCAGACCCGACAGGGGTGGTTCACCCCTCCACTTT. Its translation is CATSRPDRGGSPLHF.

The rearrangement uses TRBV11-2 and TRBJ2-3, with 7 positions matching TRBD2. CDR1 SGHAT and CDR2 FQNNGV come from the germline V gene. The CDR3 loop spans 16 amino acids. With V trimmed by 2 bases and J by 1 base, 6 bases remained unmatched. The CDR3 DNA follows: TGTGCCAGCAGCTTACGCGGCGGGAGAGGCACAGATACGCAGTATTTT. This encodes CASSLRGGRGTDTQYF.

CDR3 DNA sequence: TGTGCCAGCAGCTCGGGGGAGACCCAGTACTTC. Amino acid sequence: CASSSGETQYF. The genes are TRBV5-4 and TRBJ2-5, with D possibly being TRBD2 (5 bases). The CDR3 has 11 residues. CDR1 and CDR2 from the germline V gene are SGHNT and YYREEE (reference sequence). V was shortened by 3 bases and J by 5 bases, with 5 bases between the two germline ends. The full variable domain, rest sourced from reference TRBV5-4 and TRBJ2-5, is ETGVTQSPTHLIKTRGQQVTLRCSSQSGHNTVSWYQQALGQGPQFIFQYYREEENGRGNFPPRFSGLQFPNYSSELNVNALELDDSALYLCASSSGETQYFGPGTRLLVL.

This chain links TRBV9 with TRBJ1-4; TRBD1 might be the D (5 bases). Trimming pared 10 bases from V and 11 bases from J, leaving 18 bases between. Looked up from germline, CDR1 is SGDLS and CDR2 is YYNGEE. The CDR3 extends over 12 amino acids. CDR3 in amino acids: CAPELNGGKLFF. CDR3 DNA: TGTGCCCCCGAACTAAATGGGGGGAAACTGTTTTTT. Supplemented by reference TRBV9 and TRBJ1-4, the full variable domain reads DSGVTQTPKHLITATGQRVTLRCSPRSGDLSVYWYQQSLDQGLQFLIQYYNGEERAKGNILERFSAQQFPDLHSELNLSSLELGDSALYFCAPELNGGKLFFGSGTQLSVL.

The genes are TRBV5-1 and TRBJ1-2; D uncertain. CDR3 length equals 14 residues. The V and J ends lost 4 bases and 4 bases respectively, with 14 bases between them. CDR1 and CDR2 (germline): SGHRS, YFSETQ. In DNA, the CDR3 is TGCGCCAGCAGCAGGACGGCGTCGGGCTATGGCTACACCTTC. As protein: CASSRTASGYGYTF.

V and J are TRBV28 and TRBJ2-5; D gene ambiguous. The germline CDR1 and CDR2 sequences are MDHEN and SYDVKM. CDR3 length: 13 residues. With 2 bases removed from V and 1 base from J, the gap between germline ends came to 5 bases. The CDR3 loop reads CASSLNSQETQYF. The CDR3 DNA sequence: TGTGCCAGCAGTTTAAACAGCCAAGAGACCCAGTACTTC.

The rearrangement joins TRBV27 to TRBJ2-1; D possibly corresponds to TRBD2 (7 bases). CDR1 MNHEY and CDR2 SMNVEV come from the germline V gene (reference sequence). V was trimmed by 6 bases and J by 3 bases, leaving 18 bases between them. This CDR3 spans 16 amino acids. CDR3 sequence reads: CASRLGGGGGYNEQFF. In nucleotides, the CDR3 is TGTGCCAGCAGGTTGGGCGGGGGCGGGGGCTACAATGAGCAGTTCTTC.

The rearrangement uses TRBV29-1 and TRBJ2-5, with 7 nucleotides matching TRBD2. Trimming at V came to 0 bases and at J to 5 bases, leaving 6 bases not matched to a gene. CDR1 SQVTM and CDR2 ANQGSEA come from the germline V gene. This CDR3 region has 14 residues. The CDR3 spells CSVEDQRGRETQYF. The DNA for the CDR3 is TGCAGCGTTGAAGATCAGCGGGGTAGGGAGACCCAGTACTTC.

This clone was detected only once. Germline is not matched at one junction end, which may reflect a read error. The chain links TRBV7-7 to TRBJ2-1; D perhaps matches TRBD1 (6 bases). CDR3 size: 13 residues. Germline values: CDR1 SSHAT, CDR2 FNYEAQ (reference sequence). The CDR3 region is CASSADRSQEQFF. As DNA, the CDR3 is TGTGCTAGCAGCGCAGACAGGTCCCAGGAGCAGTTCTTC.

The V gene is TRBV7-2, the J gene TRBJ2-3; D might be TRBD2 (5 bases). The CDR3 is made up of 15 amino acids. With 3 bases removed from V and 4 bases from J, the gap between germline ends came to 14 bases. Per the germline V gene, CDR1 is SGHTA and CDR2 is FQGNSA. The DNA of the CDR3 is TGTGCCAGCAGCTTTGAGGGAGTAGTTCCAGATACGCAGTATTTT. As protein: CASSFEGVVPDTQYF.

This clone was counted a few times. The chain uses TRBV27 and TRBJ1-1; D not resolved. V lost 5 bases and J lost 3, with 13 bases in between. This CDR3 comprises 14 residues. Germline loops: CDR1 MNHEY, CDR2 SMNVEV (reference sequence). The CDR3 region is CASSPVDIDTEAFF. For the CDR3, the DNA is TGTGCCAGCAGTCCCGTCGACATAGACACTGAAGCTTTCTTT.

This clone is medium-sized (0.01 to 0.1%) in the sample. The same CDR3 can be traced to other DNA sequences in this sample. The V call is TRBV19, the J call TRBJ1-5; unclear D gene. CDR1 and CDR2 (germline): LNHDA, SQIVND (reference sequence). V was trimmed by 3 bases and J by 7 bases, leaving 7 bases between them. CDR3 size: 12 residues. CDR3 sequence reads: CASSIGRQPQHF. Written as DNA, the CDR3 is TGTGCCAGTAGTATCGGGCGGCAGCCCCAGCATTTT.

The chain employs TRBV6-1 and TRBJ1-2, with no clear D. There are 14 residues in the CDR3. Germline CDR1 and CDR2: MNHNS and SASEGT. Between the trimmed V and J ends, which lost 0 bases and 5 bases, there was a span of 10 bases. CDR3 protein: CASSEAAVRYGYTF. CDR3 bases: TGTGCCAGCAGTGAAGCGGCCGTTCGTTATGGCTACACCTTC.

This clone was observed a few times. This chain's CDR3 is CASSEGGRDEQYF. The DNA for the CDR3 is TGTGCCAGCAGTGAAGGGGGACGAGACGAGCAGTACTTC. The chain employs TRBV2 and TRBJ2-7, with D perhaps matching TRBD1 or TRBD2 (5 bases each). CDR1 is SNHLY and CDR2 is FYNNEI in the germline V gene. The CDR3 consists of 13 residues. V was clipped by 1 base and J by 5 bases, with 9 bases between them. The full variable domain, completed using reference TRBV2 and TRBJ2-7, is EPEVTQTPSHQVTQMGQEVILRCVPISNHLYFYWYRQILGQKVEFLVSFYNNEISEKSEIFDDQFSVERPDGSNFTLKIRSTKLEDSAMYFCASSEGGRDEQYFGPGTRLTVT.

This clone was observed once. The V call is TRBV29-1, the J call TRBJ2-2; the D gene is possibly TRBD2 (5 bases). The V gene lost 3 bases and the J gene lost 1 base, with 9 bases spanning the gap. The CDR3 length is 14 residues. CDR1 and CDR2 from the germline V gene are SQVTM and ANQGSEA. Here the CDR3 DNA reads TGCAGCGTTGATTCGGGGAAGAACACCGGGGAGCTGTTTTTT. Residues: CSVDSGKNTGELFF.

The chain is built from TRBV7-9 and TRBJ2-6; D ambiguous. Germline V lookup: CDR1 SEHNR, CDR2 FQNEAQ (reference sequence). Trimming removed 6 bases from V and 2 bases from J, with 11 bases in between. The CDR3 consists of 15 residues. This chain's CDR3 is CASSLEATGANVLTF. Here the CDR3 DNA reads TGTGCCAGCAGTCTTGAGGCTACTGGGGCCAACGTCCTGACTTTC.

This sequence joins TRBV28 and TRBJ1-4; no firm D call. This CDR3 contains 13 residues. The V gene lost 6 bases and the J gene lost 4 bases, with 9 bases spanning the gap. The germline V gene has CDR1 MDHEN and CDR2 SYDVKM. The CDR3 loop reads CASSEDLNEKLFF. CDR3 bases: TGTGCCAGCAGCGAAGACCTTAATGAAAAACTGTTTTTT.

The chain couples TRBV28 to TRBJ2-3, with a weak D call TRBD2 (6 bases). The CDR3 extends over 18 amino acids. V was clipped by 3 bases and J by 1 base, with 20 bases between them. Germline values: CDR1 MDHEN, CDR2 SYDVKM. CDR3 loop: CASSFGPSGELGTDTQYF. The CDR3 DNA reads TGTGCCAGCAGTTTTGGCCCATCGGGGGAGTTGGGCACAGATACGCAGTATTTT.

The chain has TRBV5-4 and TRBJ1-2, with 9 nucleotides matching TRBD1. CDR1 and CDR2 (germline): SGHNT, YYREEE (reference sequence). J lost 12 bases, V lost 0 bases, and 6 bases had no gene match. This CDR3 spans 13 amino acids. The CDR3: CASSLVLGQGNTF. CDR3 DNA sequence: TGTGCCAGCAGCTTGGTTTTAGGACAGGGGAACACCTTC.

This clone was counted only a few times. The V call is TRBV25-1, the J call TRBJ2-3, with no clear D. This CDR3 spans 17 amino acids. V was clipped by 1 base and J by 0 bases, with 14 bases between them. The germline V gene has CDR1 MGHDK and CDR2 SYGVNS. As DNA, the CDR3 is TGTGCCAGCAGTGAATTGGGGAAACTACCTAGCACAGATACGCAGTATTTT. Protein sequence: CASSELGKLPSTDTQYF.

This chain connects TRBV5-4 to TRBJ2-5; 7 bases line up with TRBD2. V was clipped by 4 bases and J by 4 bases; unmatched bases: 10. This CDR3 contains 15 residues. CDR1 and CDR2 from the germline V gene are SGHNT and YYREEE (reference sequence). The CDR3 nucleotides read TGTGCCAGCAGCCACGAGGGTGCGGGAGTAGAGACCCAGTACTTC. Protein: CASSHEGAGVETQYF.

The sample holds one count of this clone. V gene TRBV5-1 combines with J gene TRBJ2-3; no clear D gene. V was cut by 4 bases and J by 2 bases, with 5 bases left in between. Germline CDR1 SGHRS, CDR2 YFSETQ. The length of the CDR3 is 12 residues. DNA of the CDR3: TGCGCCAGCAGCGCTAACACAGATACGCAGTATTTT. Translated: CASSANTDTQYF.

The V call is TRBV5-1, the J call TRBJ2-5; 9 nucleotides agree with TRBD2. CDR3 length equals 13 residues. CDR1 is SGHRS and CDR2 is YFSETQ in the germline V gene. The V segment lost 1 base and the J segment 5 bases; nucleotides outside the gene matches: 0. The CDR3 protein is CASSLTSGETQYF. In DNA form, the CDR3 reads TGCGCCAGCAGCTTGACTAGCGGGGAGACCCAGTACTTC.

The chain has TRBV2 and TRBJ2-2, with 11 bases lining up with TRBD2. Germline assignment: CDR1 SNHLY and CDR2 FYNNEI. This CDR3 region has 18 residues. V shed 0 bases, J shed 7 bases, and the junction held 10 bases outside the gene matches. In DNA, the CDR3 is TGTGCCAGCAGTGAAGCGAGACTAGCGGGACTCACAGTCGGGGAGCTGTTTTTT. This gives the protein CASSEARLAGLTVGELFF.

The chain has TRBV7-2 and TRBJ2-3; no reliable D call. This CDR3 is built from 14 residues. The germline V gene has CDR1 SGHTA and CDR2 FQGNSA. Between the trimmed V and J ends, which lost 5 bases and 5 bases, there was a span of 14 bases. The chain's CDR3 is CASSRDGARDTQYF. The CDR3 bases are TGTGCCAGCAGCCGAGACGGCGCAAGAGATACGCAGTATTTT.

This chain joins TRBV5-5 and TRBJ2-1; D is unresolved. The CDR3 has 14 residues. The germline V gene encodes CDR1 SGHKS and CDR2 YYEKEE (reference sequence). Trimming removed 0 bases from V and 6 bases from J, with 10 bases in between. The CDR3 bases are TGTGCCAGCAGCTTGGAGGCCCCAGTCAATGAGCAGTTCTTC. Translation gives CASSLEAPVNEQFF. Variable domain in full (rest from reference TRBV5-5 and TRBJ2-1): DAGVTQSPTHLIKTRGQQVTLRCSPISGHKSVSWYQQVLGQGPQFIFQYYEKEERGRGNFPDRFSARQFPNYSSELNVNALLLGDSALYLCASSLEAPVNEQFFGPGTRLTVL.

The J gene is TRBJ2-7, the V gene TRBV5-4, with 7 bases identical to TRBD1. Germline V lookup: CDR1 SGHNT, CDR2 YYREEE (reference sequence). V shed 5 bases, J shed 3 bases, and the junction held 8 bases outside the gene matches. The CDR3 runs 14 residues. The CDR3 spells CASSPGTAVYEQYF. In DNA, the CDR3 is TGTGCCAGCAGTCCCGGGACAGCAGTCTACGAGCAGTACTTC.

This rearrangement joins TRBV30 to TRBJ2-1; 7 nucleotides line up with TRBD2. V was pared by 0 bases and J by 6 bases, with 8 bases of the junction left unmatched. The CDR3 length is 15 residues. The V gene's germline CDR1 is GTSNPN and CDR2 SVGIG (reference sequence). The CDR3 loop reads CAWSVHGRAPNEQFF. CDR3 nucleotide sequence: TGTGCCTGGAGTGTACATGGGAGGGCTCCCAATGAGCAGTTCTTC.

V is TRBV6-1 and J is TRBJ2-5; D is possibly TRBD1 or TRBD2 (7 bases each). Trimming took 5 bases from V and 11 from J, leaving 24 bases between them. The CDR3 length is 15 residues. Per the germline V gene, CDR1 is MNHNS and CDR2 is SASEGT. CDR3 nucleotide sequence: TGTGCCAGCAGTACTACCCGGCAGGGGGGGATTCGACAGTACTTC. Amino acids: CASSTTRQGGIRQYF.

The gene calls are TRBV5-1 and TRBJ2-5; D may correspond to TRBD1 or TRBD2 (6 bases each). There are 14 residues in the CDR3. Germline loops: CDR1 SGHRS, CDR2 YFSETQ. Trimming shortened V by 3 bases and J by 5 bases, and 14 bases separated the two germline ends. The CDR3 protein is CASSSLTGRETQYF. The CDR3 nucleotides read TGCGCCAGCAGCTCTCTTACAGGGAGGGAGACCCAGTACTTC.

This sequence joins TRBV7-3 and TRBJ2-1; 14 bases map to TRBD2. Trimming cost V 2 bases and J 8 bases; bases outside gene matches: 5. The germline V gene has CDR1 SGHTA and CDR2 FQGTGA. CDR3 length: 16 amino acids. CDR3: CASSLWGTSGRDEQFF. CDR3 in DNA: TGTGCCAGCAGCTTATGGGGGACTAGCGGGAGAGATGAGCAGTTCTTC.